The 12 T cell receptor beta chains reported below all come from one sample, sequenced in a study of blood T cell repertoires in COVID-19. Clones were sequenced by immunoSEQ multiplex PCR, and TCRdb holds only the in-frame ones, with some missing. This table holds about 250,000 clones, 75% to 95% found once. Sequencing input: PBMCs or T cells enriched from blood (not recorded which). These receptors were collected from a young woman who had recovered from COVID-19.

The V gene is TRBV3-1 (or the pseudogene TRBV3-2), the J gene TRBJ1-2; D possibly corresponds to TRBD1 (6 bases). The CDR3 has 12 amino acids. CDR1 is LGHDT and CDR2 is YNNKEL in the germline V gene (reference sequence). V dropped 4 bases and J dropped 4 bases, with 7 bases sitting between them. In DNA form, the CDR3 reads TGTGCCAGCAGCCCGGACAGCTATGGCTACACCTTC. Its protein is CASSPDSYGYTF.

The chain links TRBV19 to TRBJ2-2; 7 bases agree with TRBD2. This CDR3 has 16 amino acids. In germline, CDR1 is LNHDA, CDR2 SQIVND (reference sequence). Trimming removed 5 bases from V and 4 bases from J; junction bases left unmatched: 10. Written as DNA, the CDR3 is TGTGCCAGTAGTCCCTATGGGGGGGAAGGCACCGGGGAGCTGTTTTTT. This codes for CASSPYGGEGTGELFF.

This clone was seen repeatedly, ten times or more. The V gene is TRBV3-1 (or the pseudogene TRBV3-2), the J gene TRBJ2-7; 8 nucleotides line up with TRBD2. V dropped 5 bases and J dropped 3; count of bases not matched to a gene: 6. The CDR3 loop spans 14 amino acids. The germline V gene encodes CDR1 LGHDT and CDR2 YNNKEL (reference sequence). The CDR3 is CASSLRGGHYEQYF. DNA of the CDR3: TGTGCCAGCAGCTTACGGGGGGGCCACTACGAGCAGTACTTC.

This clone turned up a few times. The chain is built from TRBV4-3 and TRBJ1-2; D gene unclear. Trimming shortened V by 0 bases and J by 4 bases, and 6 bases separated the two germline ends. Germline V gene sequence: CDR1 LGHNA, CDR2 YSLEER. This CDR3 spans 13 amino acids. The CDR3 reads CASSQDPGYGYTF. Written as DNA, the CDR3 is TGCGCCAGCAGCCAAGATCCGGGCTATGGCTACACCTTC.

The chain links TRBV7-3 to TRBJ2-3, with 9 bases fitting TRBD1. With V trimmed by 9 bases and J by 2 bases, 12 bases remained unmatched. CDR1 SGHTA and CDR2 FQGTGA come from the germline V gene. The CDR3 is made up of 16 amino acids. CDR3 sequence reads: CARQHPRDRATDTQYF. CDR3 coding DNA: TGTGCCAGGCAGCACCCCCGGGACAGGGCCACAGATACGCAGTATTTT.

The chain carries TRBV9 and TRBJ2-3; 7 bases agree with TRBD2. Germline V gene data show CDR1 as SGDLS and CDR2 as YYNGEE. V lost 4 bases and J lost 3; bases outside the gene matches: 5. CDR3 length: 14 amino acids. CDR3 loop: CASSTSGVTDTQYF. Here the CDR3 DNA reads TGTGCCAGCAGCACGAGCGGGGTAACAGATACGCAGTATTTT.

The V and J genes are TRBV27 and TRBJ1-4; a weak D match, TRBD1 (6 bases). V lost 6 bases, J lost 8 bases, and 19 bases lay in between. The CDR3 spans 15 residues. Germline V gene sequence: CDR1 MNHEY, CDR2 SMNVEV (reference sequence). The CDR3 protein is CASSPNRDIYEKLFF. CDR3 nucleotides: TGTGCCAGCAGCCCGAACCGGGACATATACGAAAAACTGTTTTTT.

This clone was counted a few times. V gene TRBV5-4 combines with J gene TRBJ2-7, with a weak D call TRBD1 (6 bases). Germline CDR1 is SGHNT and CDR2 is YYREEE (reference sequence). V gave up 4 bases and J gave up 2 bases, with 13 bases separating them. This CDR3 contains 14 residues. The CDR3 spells CASSPGQNPYEQYF. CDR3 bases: TGTGCCAGCAGCCCCGGACAGAATCCCTACGAGCAGTACTTC. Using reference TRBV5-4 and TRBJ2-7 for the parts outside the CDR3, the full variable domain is ETGVTQSPTHLIKTRGQQVTLRCSSQSGHNTVSWYQQALGQGPQFIFQYYREEENGRGNFPPRFSGLQFPNYSSELNVNALELDDSALYLCASSPGQNPYEQYFGPGTRLTVT.

CDR3 DNA sequence: TGTGCCAGCAGCCAGACCGGGGACAGGGTCCATGGCTACACCTTC. Protein product: CASSQTGDRVHGYTF. The chain is built from TRBV3-1 (or the pseudogene TRBV3-2) and TRBJ1-2, with 9 positions matching TRBD1. V lost 3 bases and J lost 6; bases outside the gene matches: 8. The germline V gene encodes CDR1 LGHDT and CDR2 YNNKEL (reference sequence). CDR3 length equals 15 residues.

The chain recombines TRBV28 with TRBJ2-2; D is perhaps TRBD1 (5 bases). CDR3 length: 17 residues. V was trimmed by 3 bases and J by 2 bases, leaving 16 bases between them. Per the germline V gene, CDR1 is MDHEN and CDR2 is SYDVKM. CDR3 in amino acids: CASSFAPGSLNTGELFF. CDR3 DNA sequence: TGTGCCAGCAGTTTCGCCCCAGGGTCCCTCAACACCGGGGAGCTGTTTTTT.

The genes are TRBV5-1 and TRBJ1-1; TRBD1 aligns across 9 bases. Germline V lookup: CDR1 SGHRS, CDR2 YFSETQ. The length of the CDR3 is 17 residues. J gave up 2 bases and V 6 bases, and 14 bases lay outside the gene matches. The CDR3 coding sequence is TGCGCCAGCACCACTTGGGGACAGGGCCCATCCAACACTGAAGCTTTCTTT. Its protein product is CASTTWGQGPSNTEAFF.

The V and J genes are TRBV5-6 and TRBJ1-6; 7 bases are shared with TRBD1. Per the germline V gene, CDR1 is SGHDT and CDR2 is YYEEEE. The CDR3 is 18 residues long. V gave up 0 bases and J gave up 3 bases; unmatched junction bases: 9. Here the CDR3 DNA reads TGTGCCAGCAGCTTGGGGACAGGCTCGGGGATCTATAATTCACCCCTCCACTTT. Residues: CASSLGTGSGIYNSPLHF.